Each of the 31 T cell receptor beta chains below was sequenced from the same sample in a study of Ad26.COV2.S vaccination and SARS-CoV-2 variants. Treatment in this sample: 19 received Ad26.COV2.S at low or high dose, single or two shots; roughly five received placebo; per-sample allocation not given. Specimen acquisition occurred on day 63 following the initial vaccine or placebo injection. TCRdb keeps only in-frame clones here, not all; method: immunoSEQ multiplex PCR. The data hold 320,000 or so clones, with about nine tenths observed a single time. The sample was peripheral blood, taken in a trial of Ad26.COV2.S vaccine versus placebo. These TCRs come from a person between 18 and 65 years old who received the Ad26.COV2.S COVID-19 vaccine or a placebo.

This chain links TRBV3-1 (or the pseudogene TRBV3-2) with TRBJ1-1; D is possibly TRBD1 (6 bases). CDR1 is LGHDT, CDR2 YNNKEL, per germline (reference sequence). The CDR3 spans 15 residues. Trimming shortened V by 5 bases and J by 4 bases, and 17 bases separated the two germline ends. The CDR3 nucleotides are TGTGCCAGCAGCGCTACGGAGGGGGTTCGCACTGAAGCTTTCTTT. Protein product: CASSATEGVRTEAFF.

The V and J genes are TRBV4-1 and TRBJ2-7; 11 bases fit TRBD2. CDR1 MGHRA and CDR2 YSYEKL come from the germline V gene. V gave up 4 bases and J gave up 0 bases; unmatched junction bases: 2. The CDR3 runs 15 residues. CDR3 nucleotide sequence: TGCGCCAGCAGCCCTAGCGGGGGGCTCTCCTACGAGCAGTACTTC. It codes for CASSPSGGLSYEQYF.

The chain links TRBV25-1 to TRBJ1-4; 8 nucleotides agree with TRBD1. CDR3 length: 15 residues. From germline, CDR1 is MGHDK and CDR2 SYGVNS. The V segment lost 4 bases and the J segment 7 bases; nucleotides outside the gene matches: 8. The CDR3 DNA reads TGTGCCAGCAGTGGAGGACAGGGTCAGGCTGAAAAACTGTTTTTT. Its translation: CASSGGQGQAEKLFF. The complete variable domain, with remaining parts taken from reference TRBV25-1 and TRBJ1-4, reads EADIYQTPRYLVIGTGKKITLECSQTMGHDKMYWYQQDPGMELHLIHYSYGVNSTEKGDLSSESTVSRIRTEHFPLTLESARPSHTSQYLCASSGGQGQAEKLFFGSGTQLSVL.

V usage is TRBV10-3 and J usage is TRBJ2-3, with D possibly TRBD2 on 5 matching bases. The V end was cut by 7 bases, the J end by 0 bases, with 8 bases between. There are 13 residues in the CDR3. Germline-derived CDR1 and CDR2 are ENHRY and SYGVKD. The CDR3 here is CAINEGSTDTQYF. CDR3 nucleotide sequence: TGTGCCATCAACGAGGGAAGCACAGATACGCAGTATTTT.

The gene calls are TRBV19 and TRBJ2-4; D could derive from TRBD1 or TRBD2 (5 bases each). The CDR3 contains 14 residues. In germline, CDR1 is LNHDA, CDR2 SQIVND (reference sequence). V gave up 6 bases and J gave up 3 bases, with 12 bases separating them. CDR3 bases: TGTGCCAGTAGCCAACGGGGCGACAAAAACATTCAGTACTTC. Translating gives CASSQRGDKNIQYF. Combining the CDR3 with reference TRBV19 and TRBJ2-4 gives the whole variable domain DGGITQSPKYLFRKEGQNVTLSCEQNLNHDAMYWYRQDPGQGLRLIYYSQIVNDFQKGDIAEGYSVSREKKESFPLTVTSAQKNPTAFYLCASSQRGDKNIQYFGAGTRLSVL.

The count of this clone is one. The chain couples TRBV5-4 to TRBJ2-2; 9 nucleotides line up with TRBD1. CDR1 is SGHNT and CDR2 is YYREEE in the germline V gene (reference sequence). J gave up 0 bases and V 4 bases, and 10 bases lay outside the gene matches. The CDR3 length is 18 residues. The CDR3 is CASSPGGTGPPNTGELFF. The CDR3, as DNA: TGTGCCAGCAGCCCTGGGGGGACAGGGCCACCGAACACCGGGGAGCTGTTTTTT. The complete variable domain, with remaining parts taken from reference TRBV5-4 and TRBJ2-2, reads ETGVTQSPTHLIKTRGQQVTLRCSSQSGHNTVSWYQQALGQGPQFIFQYYREEENGRGNFPPRFSGLQFPNYSSELNVNALELDDSALYLCASSPGGTGPPNTGELFFGEGSRLTVL.

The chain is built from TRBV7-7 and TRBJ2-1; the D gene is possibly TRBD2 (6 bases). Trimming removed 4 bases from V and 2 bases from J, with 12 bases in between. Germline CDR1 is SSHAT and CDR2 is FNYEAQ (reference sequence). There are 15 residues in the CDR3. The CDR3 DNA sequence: TGTGCCAGCAGCTCAAGACTAGTACCCTACAATGAGCAGTTCTTC. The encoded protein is CASSSRLVPYNEQFF.

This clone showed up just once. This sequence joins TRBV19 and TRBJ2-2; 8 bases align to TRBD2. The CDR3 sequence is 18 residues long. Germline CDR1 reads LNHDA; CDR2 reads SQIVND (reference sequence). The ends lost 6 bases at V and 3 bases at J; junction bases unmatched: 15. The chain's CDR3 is CASSPSLHRTSYTGELFF. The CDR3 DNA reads TGTGCCAGTAGCCCCAGCCTTCATAGGACTAGCTACACCGGGGAGCTGTTTTTT. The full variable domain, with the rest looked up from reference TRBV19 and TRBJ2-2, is DGGITQSPKYLFRKEGQNVTLSCEQNLNHDAMYWYRQDPGQGLRLIYYSQIVNDFQKGDIAEGYSVSREKKESFPLTVTSAQKNPTAFYLCASSPSLHRTSYTGELFFGEGSRLTVL.

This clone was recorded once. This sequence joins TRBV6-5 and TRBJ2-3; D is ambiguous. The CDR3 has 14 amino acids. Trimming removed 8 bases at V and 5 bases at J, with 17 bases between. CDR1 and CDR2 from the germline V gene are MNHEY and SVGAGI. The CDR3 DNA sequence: TGTGCCAGCCGCCCCCGGGCGGCCGTAGATACGCAGTATTTT. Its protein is CASRPRAAVDTQYF.

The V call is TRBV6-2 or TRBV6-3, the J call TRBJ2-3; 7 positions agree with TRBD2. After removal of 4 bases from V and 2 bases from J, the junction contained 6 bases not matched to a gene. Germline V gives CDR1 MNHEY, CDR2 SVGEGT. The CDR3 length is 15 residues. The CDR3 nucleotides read TGTGCCAGCAGTTCTTGGCTAGCGGCCACAGATACGCAGTATTTT. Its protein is CASSSWLAATDTQYF.

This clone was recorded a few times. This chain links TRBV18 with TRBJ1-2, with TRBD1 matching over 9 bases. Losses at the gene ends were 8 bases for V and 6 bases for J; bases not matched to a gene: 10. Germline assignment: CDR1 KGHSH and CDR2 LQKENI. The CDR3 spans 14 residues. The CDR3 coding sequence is TGTGCCAGCACCAAGGACAGGGGAACAGATGGCTACACCTTC. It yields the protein CASTKDRGTDGYTF.

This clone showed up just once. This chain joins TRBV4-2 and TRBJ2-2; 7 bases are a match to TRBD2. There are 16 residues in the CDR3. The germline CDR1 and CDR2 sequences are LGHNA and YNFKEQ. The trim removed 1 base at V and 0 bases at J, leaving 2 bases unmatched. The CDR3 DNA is TGTGCCAGCAGCCAAGTGCGGGAGACGAACACCGGGGAGCTGTTTTTT. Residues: CASSQVRETNTGELFF.

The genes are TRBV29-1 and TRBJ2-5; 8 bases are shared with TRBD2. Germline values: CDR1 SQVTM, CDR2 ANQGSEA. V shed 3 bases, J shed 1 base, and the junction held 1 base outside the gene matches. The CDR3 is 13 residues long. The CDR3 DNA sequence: TGCAGCGTTGAGCGGGGGGCCCAAGAGACCCAGTACTTC. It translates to CSVERGAQETQYF.

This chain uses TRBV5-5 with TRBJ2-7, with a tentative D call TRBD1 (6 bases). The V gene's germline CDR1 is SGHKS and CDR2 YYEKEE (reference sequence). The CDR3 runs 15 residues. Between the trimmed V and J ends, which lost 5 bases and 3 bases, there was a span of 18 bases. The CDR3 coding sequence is TGTGCCAGCAGTCGGAGAGGGACATTTGACTACGAGCAGTACGTC. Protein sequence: CASSRRGTFDYEQYV.

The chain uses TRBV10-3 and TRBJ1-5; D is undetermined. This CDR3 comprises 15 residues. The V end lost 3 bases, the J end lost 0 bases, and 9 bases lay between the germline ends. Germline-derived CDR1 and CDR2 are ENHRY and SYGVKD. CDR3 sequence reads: CAISERATSNQPQHF. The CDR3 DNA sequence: TGTGCCATCAGTGAACGAGCAACTAGCAATCAGCCCCAGCATTTT.

The CDR3 DNA reads as TGTGCCAGCTGGAAAGGGGAGTACTATGGCTACACCTTC. Translation: CASWKGEYYGYTF. The chain has TRBV6-5 and TRBJ1-2, with D possibly matching TRBD1 (5 bases). Germline lookup yields CDR1 MNHEY and CDR2 SVGAGI. V was cut by 8 bases and J by 3 bases, with 13 bases left in between. CDR3 length: 13 amino acids.

CDR3 residues: CASSSIAGGWNEQFF. The CDR3 DNA sequence: TGTGCCAGCAGCTCTATAGCGGGGGGTTGGAATGAGCAGTTCTTC. This sequence joins TRBV7-6 and TRBJ2-1, with 10 bases aligning to TRBD2. CDR1 SGHVS and CDR2 FNYEAQ come from the germline V gene. The CDR3 length is 15 residues. V was clipped by 4 bases and J by 7 bases; unmatched bases: 7.

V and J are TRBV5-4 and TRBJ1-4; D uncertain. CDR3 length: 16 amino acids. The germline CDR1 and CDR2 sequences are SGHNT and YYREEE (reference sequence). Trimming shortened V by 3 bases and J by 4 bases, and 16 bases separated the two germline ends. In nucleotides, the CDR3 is TGTGCCAGCAGCTCAACCCGGGGAGGCTATAATGAAAAACTGTTTTTT. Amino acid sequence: CASSSTRGGYNEKLFF. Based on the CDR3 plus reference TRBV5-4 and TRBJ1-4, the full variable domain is ETGVTQSPTHLIKTRGQQVTLRCSSQSGHNTVSWYQQALGQGPQFIFQYYREEENGRGNFPPRFSGLQFPNYSSELNVNALELDDSALYLCASSSTRGGYNEKLFFGSGTQLSVL.

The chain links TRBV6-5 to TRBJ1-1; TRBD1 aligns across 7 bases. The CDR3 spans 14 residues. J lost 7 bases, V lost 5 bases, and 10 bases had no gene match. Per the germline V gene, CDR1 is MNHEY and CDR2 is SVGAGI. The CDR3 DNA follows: TGTGCCAGCAGTCCCGGGACAGCTCAACTTGAAGCTTTCTTT. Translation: CASSPGTAQLEAFF.

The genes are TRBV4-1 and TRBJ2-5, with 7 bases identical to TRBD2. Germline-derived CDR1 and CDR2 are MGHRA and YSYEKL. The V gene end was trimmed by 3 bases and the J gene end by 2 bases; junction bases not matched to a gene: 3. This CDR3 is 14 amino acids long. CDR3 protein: CASSQRGLQETQYF. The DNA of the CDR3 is TGCGCCAGCAGCCAGAGGGGACTACAAGAGACCCAGTACTTC.

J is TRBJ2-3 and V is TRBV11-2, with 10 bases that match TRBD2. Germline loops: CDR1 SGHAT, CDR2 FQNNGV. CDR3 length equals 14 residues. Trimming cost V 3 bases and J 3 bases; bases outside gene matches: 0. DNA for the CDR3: TGTGCCAGCAGCTTGGGACTAGCGACAGATACGCAGTATTTT. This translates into CASSLGLATDTQYF.

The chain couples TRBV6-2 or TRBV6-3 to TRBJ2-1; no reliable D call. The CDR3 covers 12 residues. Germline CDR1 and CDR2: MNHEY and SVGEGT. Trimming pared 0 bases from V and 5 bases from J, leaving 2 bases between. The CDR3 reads CASSYSHNEQFF. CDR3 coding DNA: TGTGCCAGCAGTTACTCACACAATGAGCAGTTCTTC.

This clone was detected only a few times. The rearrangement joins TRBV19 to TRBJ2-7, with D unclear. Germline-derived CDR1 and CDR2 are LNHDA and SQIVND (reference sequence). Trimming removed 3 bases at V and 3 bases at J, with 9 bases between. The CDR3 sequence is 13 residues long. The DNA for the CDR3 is TGTGCCAGTAGTATTGCGGATCTCTACGAGCAGTACTTC. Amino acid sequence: CASSIADLYEQYF.

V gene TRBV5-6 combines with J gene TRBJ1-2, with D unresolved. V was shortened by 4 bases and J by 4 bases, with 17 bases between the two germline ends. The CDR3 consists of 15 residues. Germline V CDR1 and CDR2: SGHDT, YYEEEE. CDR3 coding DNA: TGTGCCAGCAGCCCCAGCCCTTTCGGTTCCTATGGCTACACCTTC. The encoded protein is CASSPSPFGSYGYTF.

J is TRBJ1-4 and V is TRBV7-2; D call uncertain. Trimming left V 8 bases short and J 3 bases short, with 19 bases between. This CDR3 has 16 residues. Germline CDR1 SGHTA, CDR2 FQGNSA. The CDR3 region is CASPAAGTSPNEKLFF. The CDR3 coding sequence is TGTGCCAGCCCGGCGGCGGGAACGTCGCCTAATGAAAAACTGTTTTTT.

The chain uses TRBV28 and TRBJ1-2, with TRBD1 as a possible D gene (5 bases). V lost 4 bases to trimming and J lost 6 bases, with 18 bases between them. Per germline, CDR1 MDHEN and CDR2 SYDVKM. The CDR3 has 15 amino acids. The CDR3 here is CASSSPRERGNGYTF. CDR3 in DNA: TGTGCCAGCAGTTCCCCCCGCGAAAGGGGCAATGGCTACACCTTC.

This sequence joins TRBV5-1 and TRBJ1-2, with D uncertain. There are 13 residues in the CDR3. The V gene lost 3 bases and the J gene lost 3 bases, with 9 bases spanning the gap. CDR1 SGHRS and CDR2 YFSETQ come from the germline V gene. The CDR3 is CASSSGQDYGYTF. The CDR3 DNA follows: TGCGCCAGCAGCTCCGGCCAAGACTATGGCTACACCTTC. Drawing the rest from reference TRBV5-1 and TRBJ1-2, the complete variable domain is KAGVTQTPRYLIKTRGQQVTLSCSPISGHRSVSWYQQTPGQGLQFLFEYFSETQRNKGNFPGRFSGRQFSNSRSEMNVSTLELGDSALYLCASSSGQDYGYTFGSGTRLTVV.

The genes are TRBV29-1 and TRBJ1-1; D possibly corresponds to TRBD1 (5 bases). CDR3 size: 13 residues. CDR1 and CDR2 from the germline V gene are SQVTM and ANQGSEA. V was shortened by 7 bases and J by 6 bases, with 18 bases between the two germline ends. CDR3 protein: CSGGRQGGAEAFF. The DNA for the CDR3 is TGCAGCGGAGGGAGGCAAGGAGGGGCTGAAGCTTTCTTT.

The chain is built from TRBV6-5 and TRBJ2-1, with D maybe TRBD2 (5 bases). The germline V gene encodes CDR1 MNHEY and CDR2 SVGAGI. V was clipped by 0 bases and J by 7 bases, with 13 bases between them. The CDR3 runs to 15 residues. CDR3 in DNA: TGTGCCAGCAGTTACTCCGGAGGACTTAGAAATGAGCAGTTCTTC. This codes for CASSYSGGLRNEQFF.

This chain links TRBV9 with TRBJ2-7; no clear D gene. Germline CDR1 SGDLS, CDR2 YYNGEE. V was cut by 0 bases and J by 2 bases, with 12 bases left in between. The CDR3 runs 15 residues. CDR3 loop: CASSVGAAGAYEQYF. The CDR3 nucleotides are TGTGCCAGCAGCGTAGGGGCGGCAGGCGCCTACGAGCAGTACTTC. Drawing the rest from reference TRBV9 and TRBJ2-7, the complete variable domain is DSGVTQTPKHLITATGQRVTLRCSPRSGDLSVYWYQQSLDQGLQFLIQYYNGEERAKGNILERFSAQQFPDLHSELNLSSLELGDSALYFCASSVGAAGAYEQYFGPGTRLTVT.

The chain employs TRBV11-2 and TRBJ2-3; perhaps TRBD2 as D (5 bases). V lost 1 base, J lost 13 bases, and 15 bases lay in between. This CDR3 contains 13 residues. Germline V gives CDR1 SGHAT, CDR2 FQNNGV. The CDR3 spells CASSLVPQRLKYF. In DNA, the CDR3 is TGTGCCAGCAGCTTAGTCCCCCAGCGGCTCAAGTATTTT.